This record covers a single T cell receptor beta chain. Its antigen remains unknown. V was clipped by 3 bases and J by 6 bases, with 9 bases between them. CDR1 and CDR2 (germline): SGHTA, FQGNSA. CDR3 length: 12 residues. This record comes from a study of cytomegalovirus exposure and HLA in healthy donors. Study observations and caveats: Among TCR beta chains, those listed as cytomegalovirus-associated numbered about 160.

Profiling relied on immunoSEQ multiplex PCR, and the TCRdb table lists in-frame clones only, not all of them. Seen here are 100,000 to 150,000 clones, 75% to 90% observed once, and the top ten hold approximately 1%. V usage is TRBV7-2 and J usage is TRBJ2-7; possibly TRBD1 or TRBD2 for D (5 bases each). The sequenced sample consisted of PBMCs. The receptor's source is a woman aged 18-29 years in good health and CMV-seronegative. CDR3: CASSFVGGEQYV. The DNA of the CDR3 is TGTGCCAGCAGCTTTGTTGGGGGCGAGCAGTACGTC.